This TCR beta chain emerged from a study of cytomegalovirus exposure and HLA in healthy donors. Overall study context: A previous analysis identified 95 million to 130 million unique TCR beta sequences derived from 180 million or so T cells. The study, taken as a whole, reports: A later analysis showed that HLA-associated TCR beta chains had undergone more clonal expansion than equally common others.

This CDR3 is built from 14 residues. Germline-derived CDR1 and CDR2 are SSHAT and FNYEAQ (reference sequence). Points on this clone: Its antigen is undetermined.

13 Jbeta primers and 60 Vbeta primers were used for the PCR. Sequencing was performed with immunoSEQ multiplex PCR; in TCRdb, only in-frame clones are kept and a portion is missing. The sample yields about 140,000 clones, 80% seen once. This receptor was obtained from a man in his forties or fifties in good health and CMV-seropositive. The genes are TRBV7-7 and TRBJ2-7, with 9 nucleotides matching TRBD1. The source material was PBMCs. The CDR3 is CPRDRATTTYEQYF. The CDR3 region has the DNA TGTCCGAGGGACAGGGCTACAACCACCTACGAGCAGTACTTC.